These T cell receptor beta chains were read from a single sample in a study of blood T cell repertoires in COVID-19. Measured with immunoSEQ multiplex PCR; TCRdb has only the in-frame clones, and not every one. This sample yields 250,000 to 300,000 clones, of which around 85% are seen a single time; less than 15% belongs to the top ten. The source material was peripheral blood. The receptors shown here come from a woman in her thirties with COVID-19, enrolled during active disease. The conserved cysteine and the conserved F or W are not part of the CDR3 here. The order of the fields is clone size, V gene, CDR3 protein. Expanded clones are given a class, and other clones once, few, many or no size at all.

clone_size: -
v_call: TRBV5-6
cdr3_aa: ASSLEDAGPYNEQF

clone_size: -
v_call: TRBV6-4
cdr3_aa: ASSPSWGQETQY

clone_size: -
v_call: TRBV5-1
cdr3_aa: ASSSVNTEAF

clone_size: -
v_call: TRBV27
cdr3_aa: AIAPGSGANVLT

clone_size: -
v_call: TRBV4-2
cdr3_aa: ASSQLTNRGMRSNTEAF

clone_size: -
v_call: TRBV25-1
cdr3_aa: ASSLNWRGGRTQY

clone_size: -
v_call: TRBV7-9
cdr3_aa: ASSPSGSSDTSTDTQY

clone_size: -
v_call: TRBV29-1
cdr3_aa: SVDDAVTVRETQY

clone_size: -
v_call: TRBV12-1
cdr3_aa: ASSQGSGLEKLF

clone_size: -
v_call: TRBV19
cdr3_aa: ASSIGASLNTEAF

clone_size: -
v_call: TRBV5-1
cdr3_aa: ASSLGLAGGMETQY

clone_size: -
v_call: TRBV10-2
cdr3_aa: ASNELGTGASPLH

clone_size: -
v_call: TRBV6-1
cdr3_aa: ASSEGDSYEQY

clone_size: -
v_call: TRBV5-8
cdr3_aa: ASSLETFSNQPQH

clone_size: -
v_call: TRBV16
cdr3_aa: ASSQFVERYGYT

clone_size: once
v_call: TRBV7-2
cdr3_aa: ASSRTRLYEQY

clone_size: -
v_call: TRBV5-1
cdr3_aa: ASSWDKVAWTSTDTQY

clone_size: few
v_call: TRBV11-3
cdr3_aa: ASSHRGQLYNEQF

clone_size: -
v_call: TRBV18
cdr3_aa: ASSPIRGSNTEAF

clone_size: -
v_call: TRBV30
cdr3_aa: AWETGTANNEQF

clone_size: -
v_call: TRBV7-9
cdr3_aa: ASSFRGRNTEAF

clone_size: -
v_call: TRBV29-1
cdr3_aa: SVEHGTGMGDGYT